This T cell receptor (beta chain) originates from a study of shared clonotypes between healthy human individuals. The study's findings and limits: Compared with clonotypes that all four donors shared, non-shared clonotypes had lower generation probabilities. With a handful of donors compared, 4.5% to 6.5% of naive CD4 clonotypes were shared.

Clones were read by immunoSEQ multiplex PCR, and TCRdb kept only the in-frame ones, dropping some. Here the sample spans over a million clones, over 95% being singletons. On this clone itself: Its antigen is not identified.

The CDR3 length is 16 residues. Trimming cost V 0 bases and J 3 bases, with 15 bases left between them. Germline V gene lookup returns CDR1 SGHVS and CDR2 FQNEAQ. The receptor's source is a man younger than 45 in good health. The sequenced material came from naive CD4+ T cells sorted from blood. Subset noted: CD45RA+ positively selected. The chain recombines TRBV7-8 with TRBJ2-7, with D possibly matching TRBD2 (5 bases). CDR3 bases: TGTGCCAGCAGCTTAGCGGACGCCGACTATCTCTACGAGCAGTACTTC. Translated: CASSLADADYLYEQYF.